This TCR beta chain was documented in a study of cytomegalovirus exposure and HLA in healthy donors. The study, taken as a whole, reports: Specificity of a few CMV-associated chains for CMV antigens was verified in vitro. Later on, an analysis tied 15,000 to 20,000 TCR beta sequences to HLA alleles at 0.05 false discovery rate.

As to this clone: Its target is unknown.

The PCR contained 60 Vbeta and 13 Jbeta primers. TCRdb's table, derived via immunoSEQ multiplex PCR, lists solely in-frame clones and lacks some. This repertoire shows 150,000 to 200,000 clones, about 82% found once; its top ten account for 1%. CDR1 and CDR2 (germline): ENHRY, SYGVKD. The V end was cut by 8 bases, the J end by 3 bases, with 13 bases between. CDR3 length: 13 amino acids. The sample taken for sequencing was PBMCs. The TCR originated in a woman aged 50 to 60 in good health and CMV-seropositive. The rearrangement joins TRBV10-3 to TRBJ1-1; D ambiguous. The CDR3 protein is CAIGRTEYTEAFF. In DNA form, the CDR3 reads TGTGCCATCGGAAGGACTGAGTACACTGAAGCTTTCTTT.